The 8 T cell receptor beta chains below all came from one sample that was sequenced in a study of shared clonotypes between healthy human individuals. This table comes from immunoSEQ multiplex PCR, and its TCRdb copy is limited to in-frame clones, with some not included. The sample contains 2 million to 2.5 million clones, 80% to 95% of which appear only once. Sequenced input: naive CD4+ T cells from PBMCs. Indicated subset: CD45RA+ positively selected. The source of these receptors is a man younger than 35 in good health. Some clones in this sample may be carry-over from other donors' samples.

The chain joins TRBV9 to TRBJ1-2; TRBD1 might be the D (5 bases). Per the germline V gene, CDR1 is SGDLS and CDR2 is YYNGEE. The CDR3 has 15 residues. Trimming shortened V by 6 bases and J by 2 bases, and 17 bases separated the two germline ends. The CDR3 nucleotides read TGTGCCAGCACCCCGAATCCGACAGAGAACTATGGCTACACCTTC. It specifies CASTPNPTENYGYTF. Variable domain in full (rest from reference TRBV9 and TRBJ1-2): DSGVTQTPKHLITATGQRVTLRCSPRSGDLSVYWYQQSLDQGLQFLIQYYNGEERAKGNILERFSAQQFPDLHSELNLSSLELGDSALYFCASTPNPTENYGYTFGSGTRLTVV.

The chain recombines TRBV6-5 with TRBJ1-4; no reliable D call. Germline V gene data show CDR1 as MNHEY and CDR2 as SVGAGI. The CDR3 is made up of 15 amino acids. The V and J ends lost 2 bases and 0 bases respectively, with 7 bases between them. For the CDR3, the DNA is TGTGCCAGCAGTTACGACCTTGCAACTAATGAAAAACTGTTTTTT. As protein: CASSYDLATNEKLFF.

V usage is TRBV7-9 and J usage is TRBJ1-1, with D possibly matching TRBD1 (5 bases). CDR1 is SEHNR and CDR2 is FQNEAQ in the germline V gene (reference sequence). CDR3 length equals 13 residues. The V gene lost 3 bases and the J gene lost 4 bases, with 9 bases spanning the gap. The CDR3 is CASSFREGTEAFF. The CDR3 nucleotides read TGTGCCAGCAGCTTCAGGGAGGGCACTGAAGCTTTCTTT.

The CDR3 region has the DNA TGTGCCAGCAGCTTACCTAGCGGGAGTGCCCACGAGCAGTACTTC. Amino acids: CASSLPSGSAHEQYF. V usage is TRBV5-4 and J usage is TRBJ2-7; 10 positions agree with TRBD2. J gave up 5 bases and V 2 bases, and 7 bases lay outside the gene matches. The CDR3 has 15 amino acids. Germline V CDR1 and CDR2: SGHNT, YYREEE (reference sequence).

The chain recombines TRBV28 with TRBJ1-1, with TRBD1 as a possible D gene (5 bases). The CDR3 contains 14 residues. V dropped 3 bases and J dropped 5 bases, with 13 bases sitting between them. Germline lookup yields CDR1 MDHEN and CDR2 SYDVKM. In DNA, the CDR3 is TGTGCCAGCAGTTTGGAGGGGCCGGAGACTGAAGCTTTCTTT. Translated: CASSLEGPETEAFF.

This clone came up once. This sequence joins TRBV18 and TRBJ1-3, with D possibly TRBD1 on 5 matching bases. The CDR3 has 14 amino acids. V shed 4 bases and J shed 8 bases, with 15 bases lying between them. Germline assignment: CDR1 KGHSH and CDR2 LQKENI. Written as DNA, the CDR3 is TGTGCCAGCTCACGAACGGTCGTGGGGGACACCATATATTTT. Encoded protein: CASSRTVVGDTIYF.

The chain carries TRBV12-5 and TRBJ1-2; no definite D call. Germline CDR1 and CDR2: LGHNT and FRNRAP. The CDR3 length is 13 residues. Trimming stripped 7 bases from V and 6 bases from J, with 15 bases between. The CDR3 DNA reads as TGTGCTAGTGCTACCTTCGGTGGTAATGGCTACACCTTC. Residues: CASATFGGNGYTF.

The table lists this clone with a few counts. V and J are TRBV4-2 and TRBJ1-1, with D maybe TRBD1 (6 bases). This CDR3 contains 13 residues. Trimming shortened V by 4 bases and J by 7 bases, and 13 bases separated the two germline ends. Germline lookup yields CDR1 LGHNA and CDR2 YNFKEQ. CDR3: CASSRGQLVEAFF. CDR3 DNA: TGTGCCAGCAGCCGCGGACAGCTGGTTGAAGCTTTCTTT.